The next 21 T cell receptor beta chains were all read from a single sample in a study of identifying expanded T cells in peripheral blood. The assay was immunoSEQ multiplex PCR, and TCRdb's table has in-frame clones only and misses some. Among around 120,000 clones, approximately 90% were seen once, and the ten largest hold about 15%. Sequenced: blood. These receptors originate from a person between 18 and 75 years old in good health.

The chain recombines TRBV5-6 with TRBJ2-7; D unresolved. The CDR3 runs 13 residues. V was pared by 4 bases and J by 0 bases, with 8 bases between. Germline CDR1 SGHDT, CDR2 YYEEEE. CDR3 sequence (DNA): TGTGCCAGCAGCCAAATCAGCTCCTACGAGCAGTACTTC. It codes for CASSQISSYEQYF.

V usage is TRBV4-2 and J usage is TRBJ1-2; D perhaps matches TRBD1 (6 bases). In germline, CDR1 is LGHNA, CDR2 YNFKEQ. The CDR3 spans 17 residues. With 2 bases removed from V and 5 bases from J, the gap between germline ends came to 21 bases. The CDR3 region has the DNA TGTGCCAGCAGCCAACCAACCGGCGGGGGGGCTCGGTATGGCTACACCTTC. Protein product: CASSQPTGGGARYGYTF.

The chain uses TRBV19 and TRBJ2-1, with D perhaps TRBD1 (6 bases). The germline V gene has CDR1 LNHDA and CDR2 SQIVND (reference sequence). The CDR3 consists of 13 residues. V lost 7 bases, J lost 10 bases, and 17 bases lay in between. CDR3 amino acids: CASTGGGRGEQFF. In nucleotides, the CDR3 is TGTGCCAGTACTGGGGGCGGCCGGGGCGAGCAGTTCTTC.

The chain uses TRBV10-3 and TRBJ1-2, with D possibly TRBD1 on 6 matching bases. Trimming removed 6 bases at V and 6 bases at J, with 11 bases between. This CDR3 is built from 12 residues. The germline V gene has CDR1 ENHRY and CDR2 SYGVKD. Written as DNA, the CDR3 is TGTGCCATCAGCCCACAGGGTGATGGCTACACCTTC. Translation: CAISPQGDGYTF.

The rearrangement uses TRBV4-3 and TRBJ1-2, with D hard to call. The CDR3 contains 18 residues. V was clipped by 2 bases and J by 0 bases, with 19 bases between them. The germline CDR1 and CDR2 sequences are LGHNA and YSLEER. In nucleotides, the CDR3 is TGCGCCAGCAGCCAATACTCGCTGGATTTAGGGACTAACTATGGCTACACCTTC. This encodes CASSQYSLDLGTNYGYTF.

The chain is built from TRBV2 and TRBJ1-1, with D possibly TRBD1 on 5 matching bases. CDR1 is SNHLY, CDR2 FYNNEI, per germline. The CDR3 is made up of 17 amino acids. V gave up 2 bases and J gave up 2 bases, with 18 bases separating them. The CDR3 spells CASSELFLGRENTEAFF. In nucleotides, the CDR3 is TGTGCCAGCAGTGAACTGTTTTTGGGGCGGGAAAACACTGAAGCTTTCTTT.

The CDR3 DNA is TGTGCCAGCAGCTCGAGGATGTCCGGGGAGCTGTTTTTT. This gives the protein CASSSRMSGELFF. The rearrangement joins TRBV7-2 to TRBJ2-2; D not resolved. CDR1 is SGHTA, CDR2 FQGNSA, per germline. The CDR3 is 13 residues long. V was shortened by 4 bases and J by 6 bases, with 9 bases between the two germline ends.

This sequence joins TRBV7-2 and TRBJ1-1; D is possibly TRBD1 (6 bases). There are 14 residues in the CDR3. The V gene's germline CDR1 is SGHTA and CDR2 FQGNSA. Trimming left V 4 bases short and J 8 bases short, with 17 bases between. The CDR3 sequence: CASSSPQTGLEAFF. The CDR3 nucleotides are TGTGCCAGCAGCTCGCCTCAGACAGGTTTAGAAGCTTTCTTT.

The V and J genes are TRBV2 and TRBJ2-2, with D possibly being TRBD1 or TRBD2 (5 bases each). This CDR3 has 15 amino acids. V was pared by 6 bases and J by 6 bases, with 17 bases between. CDR1 is SNHLY and CDR2 is FYNNEI in the germline V gene. CDR3 residues: CASREESGMAGELFF. For the CDR3, the DNA is TGTGCCAGCAGGGAGGAGTCAGGGATGGCCGGGGAGCTGTTTTTT.

The J gene is TRBJ2-7, the V gene TRBV7-2; D is uncertain. V lost 4 bases to trimming and J lost 2 bases, with 9 bases between them. In germline, CDR1 is SGHTA, CDR2 FQGNSA. This CDR3 region has 13 residues. The CDR3 region has the DNA TGTGCCAGCAGCTCAATGCGGACCTACGAGCAGTACTTC. Protein: CASSSMRTYEQYF.

This clone was observed a single time. V is TRBV10-3 and J is TRBJ2-1; the D call may be TRBD1 or TRBD2 (6 bases each). V shed 2 bases and J shed 8 bases, with 13 bases lying between them. The CDR3 extends over 14 amino acids. CDR1 and CDR2 (germline): ENHRY, SYGVKD. CDR3 DNA: TGTGCCATCAGTGAGGCTGGGGGGCAGGATGAGCAGTTCTTC. Translation gives CAISEAGGQDEQFF.

This clone was detected once. The chain combines TRBV6-5 with TRBJ2-3; unclear D gene. Trimming took off 5 bases at V and 2 bases at J, with 8 bases between the two ends. CDR3 length: 13 amino acids. The germline gives CDR1 MNHEY, CDR2 SVGAGI. The CDR3 loop reads CASSPSFTDTQYF. The CDR3 coding sequence is TGTGCCAGCAGTCCCTCTTTCACAGATACGCAGTATTTT.

The genes are TRBV5-6 and TRBJ1-1, with no clear D. The V end lost 0 bases, the J end lost 4 bases, and 7 bases lay between the germline ends. The CDR3 consists of 13 residues. CDR1 SGHDT and CDR2 YYEEEE come from the germline V gene. DNA for the CDR3: TGTGCCAGCAGCTTGGGAGTGAGCACTGAAGCTTTCTTT. This translates into CASSLGVSTEAFF.

Concerning this clone: The sample has other DNA sequences that encode this CDR3 too. The chain combines TRBV6-5 with TRBJ1-1; D gene uncertain. From germline, CDR1 is MNHEY and CDR2 SVGAGI. The CDR3 sequence is 12 residues long. V lost 0 bases to trimming and J lost 10 bases, with 9 bases between them. CDR3 sequence reads: CASSYSAGTAFF. The CDR3, as DNA: TGTGCCAGCAGTTACTCGGCGGGAACAGCTTTCTTT.

V usage is TRBV4-3 and J usage is TRBJ1-2, with a possible D match to TRBD1 (6 bases). The CDR3 runs 13 residues. V gave up 3 bases and J gave up 7 bases, with 12 bases separating them. The germline V gene encodes CDR1 LGHNA and CDR2 YSLEER. CDR3 DNA: TGCGCCAGCAGCCAGGCACAGGGTGGTGGCTACACCTTC. Its translation is CASSQAQGGGYTF.

The table lists this clone with a few counts. This chain joins TRBV5-1 and TRBJ2-2; D is ambiguous. The V gene's germline CDR1 is SGHRS and CDR2 YFSETQ. Between the trimmed V and J ends, which lost 0 bases and 9 bases, there was a span of 9 bases. The CDR3 spans 13 residues. CDR3 DNA: TGCGCCAGCAGCTTGGGGCTAGACCGGGAGCTGTTTTTT. This codes for CASSLGLDRELFF.

The chain couples TRBV6-5 to TRBJ2-3; 13 bases are a match to TRBD2. Germline V gene lookup returns CDR1 MNHEY and CDR2 SVGAGI. V shed 0 bases, J shed 13 bases, and the junction held 4 bases outside the gene matches. The CDR3 has 14 amino acids. The chain's CDR3 is CASSYSTSGGPKYF. The CDR3 DNA sequence: TGTGCCAGCAGTTACTCGACTAGCGGGGGGCCCAAGTATTTT.

CDR3 bases: TGTGCCAGCAGCTTGTGGGGGAGTACCTACGAGCAGTACTTC. Encoded protein: CASSLWGSTYEQYF. This chain connects TRBV5-6 to TRBJ2-7; D possibly uses TRBD1 or TRBD2 (5 bases each). Germline CDR1 SGHDT, CDR2 YYEEEE. The CDR3 is made up of 14 amino acids. Trimming removed 1 base from V and 2 bases from J, with 10 bases in between.

This clone came up once. This sequence joins TRBV12-5 and TRBJ2-5; D is unclear. The germline V and J ends were trimmed by 1 base and 5 bases, with 8 bases remaining between them. CDR1 is LGHNT and CDR2 is FRNRAP in the germline V gene. The CDR3 is 13 amino acids. CDR3 coding DNA: TGTGCTAGTGGTTTGGGACTCGGGGAGACCCAGTACTTC. Residues: CASGLGLGETQYF.

This chain uses TRBV12-5 with TRBJ2-5; TRBD2 might be the D (6 bases). V lost 4 bases, J lost 0 bases, and 24 bases lay in between. Germline-derived CDR1 and CDR2 are LGHNT and FRNRAP. The CDR3 length is 19 residues. The CDR3 nucleotides read TGTGCTAGTGGTTATGTAGCGGACGGCCGGCGCTATGACCAAGAGACCCAGTACTTC. The encoded protein is CASGYVADGRRYDQETQYF.

The J gene is TRBJ2-6, the V gene TRBV6-1; D gene unclear. The CDR3 is 14 residues long. Germline assignment: CDR1 MNHNS and CDR2 SASEGT. V lost 8 bases and J lost 4, with 12 bases in between. For the CDR3, the DNA is TGTGCCAGCGGCTGGGGAACCGGGGCCAACGTCCTGACTTTC. Its translation is CASGWGTGANVLTF.